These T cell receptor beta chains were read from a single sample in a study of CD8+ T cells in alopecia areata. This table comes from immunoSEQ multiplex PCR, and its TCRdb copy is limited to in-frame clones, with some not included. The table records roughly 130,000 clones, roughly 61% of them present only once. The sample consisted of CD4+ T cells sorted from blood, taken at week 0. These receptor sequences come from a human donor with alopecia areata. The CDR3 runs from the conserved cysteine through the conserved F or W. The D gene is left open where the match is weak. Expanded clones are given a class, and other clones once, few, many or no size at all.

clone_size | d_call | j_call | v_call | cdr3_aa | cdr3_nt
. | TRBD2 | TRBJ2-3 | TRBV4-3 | CASSQWTSGSWDTQYF | TGCGCCAGCAGCCAATGGACTAGCGGGAGTTGGGATACGCAGTATTTT
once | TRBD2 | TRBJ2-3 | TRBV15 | CATSRRLAGGPDTQYF | TGTGCCACCAGCAGACGACTAGCGGGGGGGCCAGATACGCAGTATTTT
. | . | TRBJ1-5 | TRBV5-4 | CASSLQGPNQPQHF | TGTGCCAGCAGCTTACAGGGTCCAAATCAGCCCCAGCATTTT
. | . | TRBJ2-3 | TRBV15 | CATSRSPGPGTDTQYF | TGTGCCACCAGCAGATCTCCGGGACCCGGCACAGATACGCAGTATTTT
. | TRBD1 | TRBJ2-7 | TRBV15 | CATSRDRGPGSYEQYF | TGTGCCACCAGCAGAGATAGGGGGCCAGGCTCCTACGAGCAGTACTTC
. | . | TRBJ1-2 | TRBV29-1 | CSVGDRLAGYTF | TGCAGCGTTGGGGATCGGTTAGCTGGCTACACCTTC
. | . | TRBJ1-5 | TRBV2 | CASSEGRRNSNQPQHF | TGTGCCAGCAGTGAGGGACGGAGAAATAGCAATCAGCCCCAGCATTTT
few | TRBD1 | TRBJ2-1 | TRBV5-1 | CASSLGTGGSLSSYNEQFF | TGCGCCAGCAGCTTGGGGACAGGGGGCTCACTAAGCTCCTACAATGAGCAGTTCTTC
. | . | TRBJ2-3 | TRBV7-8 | CASSFGAVAAQYF | TGTGCCAGCAGCTTCGGGGCTGTAGCAGCGCAGTATTTT
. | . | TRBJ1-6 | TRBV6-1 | CASSERTANNSPLHF | TGTGCCAGCAGTGAGAGGACAGCTAATAATTCACCCCTCCACTTT
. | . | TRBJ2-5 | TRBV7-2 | CASSLAATDKTQYF | TGTGCCAGCAGCTTAGCAGCGACCGACAAGACCCAGTACTTC
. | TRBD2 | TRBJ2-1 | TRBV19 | CASSPAAGVSYNEQFF | TGTGCCAGTAGCCCCGCAGCGGGAGTCTCCTACAATGAGCAGTTCTTC
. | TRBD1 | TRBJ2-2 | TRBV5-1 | CASSSGQGTGELFF | TGCGCCAGCAGCTCGGGACAGGGGACCGGGGAGCTGTTTTTT
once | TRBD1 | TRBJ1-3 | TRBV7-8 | CASRTDRGNAGNTIYF | TGTGCCAGCAGAACGGACAGGGGAAACGCTGGAAACACCATATATTTT
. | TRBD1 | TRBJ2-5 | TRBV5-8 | CASSSRTGGIETQYF | TGTGCCAGCAGCTCCCGGACAGGGGGCATAGAGACCCAGTACTTC
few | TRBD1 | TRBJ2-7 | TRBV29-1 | CSATTGGGYEQYF | TGCAGCGCCACGACAGGGGGGGGCTACGAGCAGTACTTC
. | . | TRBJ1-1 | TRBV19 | CASRRRPNTEAFF | TGTGCCAGTAGACGCCGGCCGAACACTGAAGCTTTCTTT
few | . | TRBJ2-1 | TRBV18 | CASSPLTGTPYNEQFF | TGTGCCAGCTCACCACTTACAGGGACCCCCTACAATGAGCAGTTCTTC
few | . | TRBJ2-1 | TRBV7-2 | CASSPTLVSSYNEQFF | TGTGCCAGCAGCCCAACACTAGTAAGCTCCTACAATGAGCAGTTCTTC
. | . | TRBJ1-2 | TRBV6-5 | CASSGTVGGYTF | TGTGCCAGCAGCGGGACCGTCGGCGGCTACACCTTC
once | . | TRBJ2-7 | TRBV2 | CASRGDNSYEQYF | TGTGCCAGCAGAGGGGACAACTCCTACGAGCAGTACTTC
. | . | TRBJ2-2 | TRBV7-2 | CASSTGPMLPGRELFF | TGTGCCAGCAGCACGGGACCGATGCTCCCCGGACGGGAGCTGTTTTTT
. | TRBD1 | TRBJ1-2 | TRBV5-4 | CASSSDRDGYTF | TGTGCCAGCAGCTCGGACAGGGACGGCTACACCTTC
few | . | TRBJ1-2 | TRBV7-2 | CASSLGFANYGYTF | TGTGCCAGCAGCTTAGGTTTTGCTAACTATGGCTACACCTTC
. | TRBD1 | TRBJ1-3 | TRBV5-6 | CASSFRDSSSGNTIYF | TGTGCCAGCAGCTTCCGGGACAGTTCCTCTGGAAACACCATATATTTT
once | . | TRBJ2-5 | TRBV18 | CASSLGGAYQETQYF | TGTGCCAGCTCACTGGGCGGGGCGTACCAAGAGACCCAGTACTTC
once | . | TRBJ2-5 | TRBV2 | CASAQGRQETQYF | TGTGCCAGCGCCCAGGGACGTCAAGAGACCCAGTACTTC